Each of the 29 T cell receptor beta chains below was sequenced from the same sample in a study of blood T cells in healthy people across ages. The second PCR ran roughly 7 to 11 cycles with a sample-barcoded 5' primer and J-beta primers. TCRdb re-called the 5' RACE reads through MiXCR, storing one row per CDR3 protein. Here the sample spans approximately 800,000 distinct CDR3 sequences, about 61% being singletons. Sequenced: blood. These TCRs come from a man in his forties in good health.

V usage is TRBV3-1 and J usage is TRBJ1-1; D uncertain. Germline assignment: CDR1 LGHDT and CDR2 YNNKEL (reference sequence). The CDR3 extends over 11 amino acids. The germline V and J ends were trimmed by 1 base and 11 bases, with 8 bases remaining between them. In DNA, the CDR3 is TGTGCCAGCAGCCAAGGGTGGCGGGCTTTCTTT. Its protein is CASSQGWRAFF. The full variable domain, completed using reference TRBV3-1 and TRBJ1-1, is DTAVSQTPKYLVTQMGNDKSIKCEQNLGHDTMYWYKQDSKKFLKIMFSYNNKELIINETVPNRFSPKSPDKAHLNLHINSLELGDSAVYFCASSQGWRAFFGQGTRLTVV.

The chain is built from TRBV11-2 and TRBJ2-5; 14 bases fit TRBD2. This CDR3 is built from 17 residues. J was trimmed by 11 bases and V by 4 bases; bases with no gene match: 15. In germline, CDR1 is SGHAT, CDR2 FQNNGV. The chain's CDR3 is CASSSQGRTSGGIAQYF. The CDR3 DNA reads TGTGCCAGCAGCTCACAGGGGCGGACTAGCGGGGGGATAGCGCAGTACTTC. The full variable domain, in which reference TRBV11-2 and TRBJ2-5 provide the parts outside the CDR3, is EAGVAQSPRYKIIEKRQSVAFWCNPISGHATLYWYQQILGQGPKLLIQFQNNGVVDDSQLPKDRFSAERLKGVDSTLKIQPAKLEDSAVYLCASSSQGRTSGGIAQYFGPGTRLLVL.

The gene calls are TRBV3-1 and TRBJ1-6; 9 bases map to TRBD1. V dropped 4 bases and J dropped 7; count of bases not matched to a gene: 8. From germline, CDR1 is LGHDT and CDR2 YNNKEL (reference sequence). CDR3 size: 16 residues. CDR3 sequence: CASSPTQGAGNSPLHF. For the CDR3, the DNA is TGTGCCAGCAGCCCTACACAGGGGGCGGGAAATTCACCCCTCCACTTT.

A few counts support this clonotype. The chain is built from TRBV29-1 and TRBJ2-7, with 8 bases aligning to TRBD2. This CDR3 comprises 13 residues. Germline V CDR1 and CDR2: SQVTM, ANQGSEA. The V segment lost 2 bases and the J segment 4 bases; nucleotides outside the gene matches: 4. CDR3 loop: CSVEKRGRYEQYF. CDR3 bases: TGCAGCGTTGAAAAGCGGGGGAGATACGAGCAGTACTTC.

CDR3 sequence reads: CASRNSGQGYSYEQYF. Written as DNA, the CDR3 is TGTGCCAGCAGAAATTCTGGACAGGGTTACTCCTACGAGCAGTACTTC. V usage is TRBV12-3 or TRBV12-4 and J usage is TRBJ2-7; the match to TRBD1 covers 8 bases. V was pared by 6 bases and J by 0 bases, with 10 bases of the junction left unmatched. The CDR3 is 16 residues long.

This chain uses TRBV7-9 with TRBJ2-7; D may match TRBD1 or TRBD2 (7 bases each). CDR3 size: 17 residues. With 5 bases removed from V and 5 bases from J, the gap between germline ends came to 25 bases. CDR1 and CDR2 (germline): SEHNR, FQNEAQ (reference sequence). CDR3 sequence (DNA): TGTGCCAGCAGCCTAACCGGGGGGAAGGGGGCGCTTGACGAGCAGTACTTC. Translated, it gives CASSLTGGKGALDEQYF.

The V and J genes are TRBV11-2 and TRBJ2-3; no reliable D call. The CDR3 loop spans 12 amino acids. The V end lost 5 bases, the J end lost 4 bases, and 7 bases lay between the germline ends. Germline V gene lookup returns CDR1 SGHAT and CDR2 FQNNGV. The CDR3 DNA is TGTGCCAGCAGCGTTAATGCAGATACGCAGTATTTT. Translating it yields CASSVNADTQYF. The full variable domain, with the rest looked up from reference TRBV11-2 and TRBJ2-3, is EAGVAQSPRYKIIEKRQSVAFWCNPISGHATLYWYQQILGQGPKLLIQFQNNGVVDDSQLPKDRFSAERLKGVDSTLKIQPAKLEDSAVYLCASSVNADTQYFGPGTRLTVL.

The table lists this clonotype with a few counts. The rearrangement links TRBV6-5 to TRBJ2-3; 7 nucleotides match TRBD2. The CDR3 runs 16 residues. Germline trimming cut 10 bases from V and 0 bases from J; bases unmatched to any gene: 13. Germline CDR1 reads MNHEY; CDR2 reads SVGAGI. The CDR3 reads CATSPGGGLSTDTQYF. CDR3 DNA: TGTGCCACATCACCGGGCGGGGGACTCAGCACAGATACGCAGTATTTT.

J is TRBJ1-1 and V is TRBV29-1; D perhaps matches TRBD1 (6 bases). V gave up 3 bases and J gave up 0 bases, with 8 bases separating them. The CDR3 is made up of 13 amino acids. CDR1 SQVTM and CDR2 ANQGSEA come from the germline V gene. The CDR3 DNA reads as TGCAGCGTTGAGGGACATATGAACACTGAAGCTTTCTTT. Its translation: CSVEGHMNTEAFF.

This clonotype was found a few times. The V call is TRBV27, the J call TRBJ1-5; D is ambiguous. Germline loops: CDR1 MNHEY, CDR2 SMNVEV (reference sequence). The CDR3 runs 10 residues. V dropped 8 bases and J dropped 4 bases, with 3 bases sitting between them. This CDR3 is CASGNQPQHF. CDR3 nucleotide sequence: TGTGCCAGCGGAAATCAGCCCCAGCATTTT.

On this clonotype itself: One end of the junction varies from germline; a read error may be responsible. This sequence joins TRBV20-1 and TRBJ2-5, with D tentatively TRBD1 (5 bases). The CDR3 totals 12 residues. Germline V CDR1 and CDR2: DFQATT, SNEGSKA (reference sequence). CDR3 bases: TGCAGCGCTAGAGGTCAGGGTGGGACCCAGTACTTC. Encoded protein: CSARGQGGTQYF.

This clonotype has more than one count but fewer than ten. V is TRBV6-5 and J is TRBJ2-1; 14 positions agree with TRBD2. There are 14 residues in the CDR3. CDR1 and CDR2 (germline): MNHEY, SVGAGI. Trimming took 5 bases from V and 9 from J; bases not matched to a gene: 3. This CDR3 reads CASSGTSGRGEQFF. The CDR3 DNA sequence: TGTGCCAGCAGTGGGACTAGCGGGAGAGGTGAGCAGTTCTTC.

This clonotype occurred a few times. The chain uses TRBV29-1 and TRBJ2-4, with D possibly being TRBD1 (6 bases). With 6 bases removed from V and 6 bases from J, the gap between germline ends came to 12 bases. CDR1 and CDR2 from the germline V gene are SQVTM and ANQGSEA. The CDR3 extends over 12 amino acids. The CDR3 region has the DNA TGCAGCGTAAGACAGGCTGGAAACATTCAGTACTTC. This translates into CSVRQAGNIQYF.

V gene TRBV4-2 combines with J gene TRBJ2-2; 7 bases match TRBD1. Germline V lookup: CDR1 LGHNA, CDR2 YNFKEQ. The CDR3 runs to 14 residues. J gave up 5 bases and V 4 bases, and 4 bases lay outside the gene matches. The DNA for the CDR3 is TGTGCCAGCAGCCCGCCACAGGGGACCGGGGAGCTGTTTTTT. Amino acid sequence: CASSPPQGTGELFF.

This clonotype was seen more than once but under ten times. This chain links TRBV25-1 with TRBJ1-5; 10 nucleotides line up with TRBD1. The CDR3 is 17 amino acids. V dropped 2 bases and J dropped 0; count of bases not matched to a gene: 4. CDR1 MGHDK and CDR2 SYGVNS come from the germline V gene. CDR3 nucleotides: TGTGCCAGCAGTGAACCGGGACAGGGGTTTAGCAATCAGCCCCAGCATTTT. It yields the protein CASSEPGQGFSNQPQHF. The full variable domain, its missing parts supplied by reference TRBV25-1 and TRBJ1-5, is EADIYQTPRYLVIGTGKKITLECSQTMGHDKMYWYQQDPGMELHLIHYSYGVNSTEKGDLSSESTVSRIRTEHFPLTLESARPSHTSQYLCASSEPGQGFSNQPQHFGDGTRLSIL.

The V call is TRBV6-6, the J call TRBJ2-3; 12 nucleotides line up with TRBD1. The germline V gene encodes CDR1 MNHNY and CDR2 SVGAGI (reference sequence). The CDR3 has 16 residues. Trimming cost V 2 bases and J 6 bases; bases outside gene matches: 6. The CDR3 sequence: CASSYGGQGAGDTQYF. The CDR3 coding sequence is TGTGCCAGCAGTTACGGGGGACAGGGGGCAGGGGATACGCAGTATTTT.

The genes are TRBV9 and TRBJ1-5; perhaps TRBD1 as D (6 bases). Germline V gene data show CDR1 as SGDLS and CDR2 as YYNGEE. This CDR3 is 16 amino acids long. V lost 0 bases, J lost 6 bases, and 16 bases lay in between. The CDR3 is CASSVDTGGQGQPQHF. CDR3 bases: TGTGCCAGCAGCGTAGATACCGGGGGGCAGGGTCAGCCCCAGCATTTT.

This rearrangement joins TRBV10-3 to TRBJ2-5; TRBD1 matches 8 bases. From germline, CDR1 is ENHRY and CDR2 SYGVKD. V shed 5 bases and J 2 bases; nucleotides not matched to a gene: 7. The length of the CDR3 is 15 residues. The CDR3 spells CAISLGGQEQETQYF. Written as DNA, the CDR3 is TGTGCCATCAGTCTAGGGGGACAGGAGCAAGAGACCCAGTACTTC.

This clonotype was picked up one time. V gene TRBV10-3 combines with J gene TRBJ2-1; 13 bases align to TRBD2. The junction had 9 bases not matched to a gene; V was cut back by 2 bases and J by 14 bases. Germline lookup yields CDR1 ENHRY and CDR2 SYGVKD. The CDR3 is 15 residues long. For the CDR3, the DNA is TGTGCCATCAGTGAGCCCGGACTAGCGGGAGAAGAAAAGTTCTTC. It yields the protein CAISEPGLAGEEKFF.

This chain joins TRBV5-1 and TRBJ1-4; no clear D. The CDR3 has 18 residues. Germline V gene lookup returns CDR1 SGHRS and CDR2 YFSETQ. V lost 0 bases and J lost 2, with 17 bases in between. CDR3 nucleotides: TGCGCCAGCAGCTTGGTGTTTTCGATGGAGTCTACTAATGAAAAACTGTTTTTT. It specifies CASSLVFSMESTNEKLFF.

Only a few counts were recorded for this clonotype. The V gene is TRBV12-3 or TRBV12-4, the J gene TRBJ1-6, with a weak D call TRBD1 (6 bases). The CDR3 extends over 13 amino acids. Trimming pared 7 bases from V and 9 bases from J, leaving 13 bases between. CDR3 sequence reads: CASNIDRTSPLHF. CDR3 nucleotide sequence: TGTGCCAGCAACATAGACAGGACTTCACCCCTCCACTTT.

The chain recombines TRBV28 with TRBJ2-4; D uncertain. This CDR3 is 13 amino acids long. The germline CDR1 and CDR2 sequences are MDHEN and SYDVKM. The V end was cut by 6 bases, the J end by 13 bases, with 19 bases between. CDR3 nucleotide sequence: TGTGCCAGCAGGTTGCTTTACCAAGAAACCCAGTACTTC. Encoded protein: CASRLLYQETQYF.

This chain links TRBV10-1 with TRBJ2-1; the D is unclear. Trimming took off 0 bases at V and 6 bases at J, with 12 bases between the two ends. Germline CDR1 is WNHNN and CDR2 is SYGVQD (reference sequence). This CDR3 has 15 amino acids. CDR3 nucleotides: TGCGCCAGCAGTGAGTCAAGGGTGTTGGGCAATGAGCAGTTCTTC. Its protein is CASSESRVLGNEQFF.

The chain couples TRBV28 to TRBJ1-4; perhaps TRBD1 as D (5 bases). Germline V gene data show CDR1 as MDHEN and CDR2 as SYDVKM. There are 13 residues in the CDR3. Trimming left V 6 bases short and J 7 bases short, with 12 bases between. In DNA, the CDR3 is TGTGCCAGCAGCCCGGGACCCAGTGAAAAACTGTTTTTT. It specifies CASSPGPSEKLFF.

This clonotype appeared a few times. The chain combines TRBV13 with TRBJ2-1; 8 bases line up with TRBD2. The V gene's germline CDR1 is PRHDT and CDR2 FYEKMQ (reference sequence). The CDR3 has 16 residues. J was trimmed by 6 bases and V by 5 bases; bases with no gene match: 12. The CDR3, as DNA: TGTGCCAGCAGCCCGCCCGGGGGGGTCGGAGGCAATGAGCAGTTCTTC. Translating gives CASSPPGGVGGNEQFF.

This clonotype occurred once. V usage is TRBV7-8 and J usage is TRBJ2-4; D possibly corresponds to TRBD2 (5 bases). The assigned J gene may be wrong: the sequence end matches TRBJ2-7 better. Looked up from germline, CDR1 is SGHVS and CDR2 is FQNEAQ. The CDR3 runs to 16 residues. CDR3 sequence (DNA): TGTGCCAGCAGCTTAGAAGGACGGACTCTAGCCTACGAGCAGTACTTC. As protein: CASSLEGRTLAYEQYF.

Of note for this clonotype: One end of the junction does not line up with germline, which may come from a read error. This sequence joins TRBV29-1 and TRBJ2-6, with TRBD2 identical over 12 bases. Per the germline V gene, CDR1 is SQVTM and CDR2 is ANQGSEA. The CDR3 extends over 18 amino acids. The CDR3 DNA sequence: TGCGGCGTTCTTGGTCTAGCGGGAGGGACCTCTGGGGCCAACGTCCTGACTTTC. Translated: CGVLGLAGGTSGANVLTF.

This chain joins TRBV3-1 and TRBJ2-1, with 7 bases aligning to TRBD2. V shed 2 bases and J 8 bases; nucleotides not matched to a gene: 9. The CDR3 extends over 15 amino acids. Germline CDR1 reads LGHDT; CDR2 reads YNNKEL (reference sequence). CDR3 loop: CASSQPSGGRHEQFF. The CDR3, as DNA: TGTGCCAGCAGCCAACCTAGCGGTGGAAGACATGAGCAGTTCTTC.

Here the CDR3 reads CASSPGGFGRDNEQFF. The CDR3 DNA reads TGTGCCAGCAGCCCCGGAGGGTTCGGGAGAGACAATGAGCAGTTCTTC. The chain recombines TRBV11-2 with TRBJ2-1; tentatively, D is TRBD2 (6 bases). CDR3 length equals 16 residues. Per the germline V gene, CDR1 is SGHAT and CDR2 is FQNNGV. V lost 5 bases and J 5 bases, leaving 19 bases between the germline ends.